The 26 T cell receptor beta chains below all came from one sample that was sequenced in a study of identical twins. TCRdb reprocessed the 5' RACE reads via MiXCR and lists one record per CDR3 protein. The table includes 500,000 or so distinct CDR3 sequences, 14% detected once. These same data were also listed under a study on yellow fever vaccine responses in identical twins.

The material sequenced was CD4+ T cells sorted from blood. These receptors originate from a woman aged 18 to 35 in good health.

A few counts support this clonotype. The chain joins TRBV6-4 to TRBJ2-4; D is unresolved. The CDR3 extends over 12 amino acids. V was trimmed by 6 bases and J by 4 bases, leaving 7 bases between them. Germline V gene sequence: CDR1 MRHNA, CDR2 SNTAGT. The CDR3 region is CASRARKNIQYF. In DNA, the CDR3 is TGTGCCAGCAGAGCACGAAAAAACATTCAGTACTTC.

This clonotype was seen only a few times. The V and J genes are TRBV3-1 and TRBJ1-4; perhaps TRBD1 as D (5 bases). The CDR3 has 17 amino acids. Germline assignment: CDR1 LGHDT and CDR2 YNNKEL (reference sequence). The V and J ends lost 1 base and 7 bases respectively, with 19 bases between them. CDR3: CASSQGGLTGGGEKLFF. CDR3 nucleotide sequence: TGTGCCAGCAGCCAAGGCGGCCTGACCGGGGGTGGTGAAAAACTGTTTTTT.

This clonotype turned up a few times. This chain connects TRBV12-3 or TRBV12-4 to TRBJ1-2; possible D gene TRBD1, 6 bases. The CDR3 covers 12 residues. Trimming took 8 bases from V and 7 from J, leaving 14 bases between them. The CDR3 sequence is CASQTGTAGYTF. CDR3 DNA sequence: TGTGCCAGCCAAACAGGGACGGCTGGCTACACCTTC.

The V and J genes are TRBV7-9 and TRBJ2-7, with 7 bases that match TRBD2. The CDR3 sequence is 14 residues long. CDR1 and CDR2 (germline): SEHNR, FQNEAQ (reference sequence). V shed 6 bases and J 2 bases; nucleotides not matched to a gene: 7. CDR3 DNA: TGTGCCAGCAGTTTCACCGGGACTACCTACGAGCAGTACTTC. Its translation is CASSFTGTTYEQYF.

This clonotype has just a few counts. The chain employs TRBV2 and TRBJ2-3, with 9 positions matching TRBD2. This CDR3 is 17 amino acids long. Trimming took 3 bases from V and 1 from J; bases not matched to a gene: 8. CDR1 is SNHLY, CDR2 FYNNEI, per germline. CDR3 sequence (DNA): TGTGCCAGCAGTGATAGGTCGGTAGCGGGGGGCACAGATACGCAGTATTTT. Translation: CASSDRSVAGGTDTQYF.

The chain recombines TRBV5-1 with TRBJ2-3, with D unclear. The CDR3 covers 14 residues. The germline CDR1 and CDR2 sequences are SGHRS and YFSETQ. The ends were cut back, 0 bases at V and 2 bases at J, with 7 bases in the middle. The DNA of the CDR3 is TGCGCCAGCAGCTTGGGGTCCCCCACAGATACGCAGTATTTT. It translates to CASSLGSPTDTQYF.

The genes are TRBV2 and TRBJ2-2; TRBD1 or TRBD2 may be the D gene (6 bases each). The CDR3 has 15 residues. Germline-derived CDR1 and CDR2 are SNHLY and FYNNEI. With 7 bases removed from V and 1 base from J, the gap between germline ends came to 13 bases. In DNA form, the CDR3 reads TGTGCCAGCACCTGGGGGGCAGAGAACACCGGGGAGCTGTTTTTT. Its protein is CASTWGAENTGELFF. The whole variable domain, remainder taken from reference TRBV2 and TRBJ2-2, is EPEVTQTPSHQVTQMGQEVILRCVPISNHLYFYWYRQILGQKVEFLVSFYNNEISEKSEIFDDQFSVERPDGSNFTLKIRSTKLEDSAMYFCASTWGAENTGELFFGEGSRLTVL.

This clonotype was detected a few times. The chain uses TRBV7-2 and TRBJ2-2; D is uncertain. Germline V gives CDR1 SGHTA, CDR2 FQGNSA. The CDR3 is made up of 14 amino acids. Trimming removed 6 bases from V and 0 bases from J, with 8 bases in between. This CDR3 is CASRHETNTGELFF. The DNA of the CDR3 is TGTGCCAGCAGGCACGAGACGAACACCGGGGAGCTGTTTTTT.

The sample holds a few counts of this clonotype. The junction departs from the called germline gene at one end, perhaps through a read error. V usage is TRBV6-2 or TRBV6-3 and J usage is TRBJ2-5; 8 nucleotides agree with TRBD2. Per the germline V gene, CDR1 is MNHEY and CDR2 is SVGEGT. The CDR3 loop spans 15 amino acids. The CDR3, as DNA: TGTGCCATCAGTGCCCGCCGAGCGGGAGAAGAGACCCAGTACTTC. Translating it yields CAISARRAGEETQYF.

The V and J genes are TRBV14 and TRBJ1-1; D is uncertain. CDR3 length: 17 residues. The V and J ends lost 0 bases and 3 bases respectively, with 17 bases between them. Germline loops: CDR1 SGHDN, CDR2 FVKESK. CDR3 loop: CASSQDMRVQGHTEAFF. The CDR3 DNA sequence: TGTGCCAGCAGCCAAGATATGCGGGTACAAGGTCACACTGAAGCTTTCTTT.

This clonotype was detected only a few times. This rearrangement joins TRBV12-3 or TRBV12-4 to TRBJ2-7, with D tentatively TRBD1 or TRBD2 (5 bases each). This CDR3 region has 14 residues. Trimming shortened V by 5 bases and J by 5 bases, and 16 bases separated the two germline ends. Written as DNA, the CDR3 is TGTGCCAGCAGTCGGGACGGGGTCGGGGACGAGCAGTACTTC. Amino acids: CASSRDGVGDEQYF.

The chain has TRBV7-6 and TRBJ2-2; D is perhaps TRBD1 (7 bases). The CDR3 consists of 15 residues. The V gene lost 4 bases and the J gene lost 6 bases, with 15 bases spanning the gap. Germline CDR1 is SGHVS and CDR2 is FNYEAQ. The CDR3 here is CASSSEGASSGELFF. Here the CDR3 DNA reads TGTGCCAGCAGCTCGGAGGGGGCGAGCTCCGGGGAGCTGTTTTTT.

The chain links TRBV12-3 or TRBV12-4 to TRBJ2-5, with 8 bases lining up with TRBD1. Trimming at V came to 6 bases and at J to 7 bases, leaving 10 bases not matched to a gene. This CDR3 has 14 amino acids. The CDR3 sequence is CASSPDRASATQYF. The DNA for the CDR3 is TGTGCCAGCAGCCCGGACAGGGCCTCCGCGACCCAGTACTTC.

The rearrangement uses TRBV6-2 or TRBV6-3 and TRBJ2-3; 8 bases line up with TRBD1. CDR1 is MNHEY, CDR2 SVGEGT, per germline. The CDR3 runs 15 residues. V lost 6 bases, J lost 0 bases, and 5 bases stayed unmatched. This chain's CDR3 is CASRQGGVSTDTQYF. Written as DNA, the CDR3 is TGTGCCAGCAGACAGGGGGGAGTGAGCACAGATACGCAGTATTTT.

The gene calls are TRBV7-2 and TRBJ2-2, with no clear D. Trimming took 1 base from V and 4 from J, leaving 13 bases between them. The V gene's germline CDR1 is SGHTA and CDR2 FQGNSA. The CDR3 is made up of 16 amino acids. CDR3 bases: TGTGCCAGCAGCTTAGTCCCCCACGTAGGCACCGGGGAGCTGTTTTTT. Translating gives CASSLVPHVGTGELFF.

This chain joins TRBV24-1 and TRBJ2-1; 7 bases are shared with TRBD2. Germline assignment: CDR1 KGHDR and CDR2 SFDVKD. CDR3 size: 16 residues. V was pared by 1 base and J by 0 bases, with 2 bases of the junction left unmatched. CDR3 residues: CATSDFAGASYNEQFF. The CDR3 DNA reads as TGTGCCACCAGTGATTTCGCGGGAGCCTCCTACAATGAGCAGTTCTTC.

This clonotype has a handful of counts. This chain joins TRBV5-6 and TRBJ2-1; perhaps TRBD2 as D (5 bases). From germline, CDR1 is SGHDT and CDR2 YYEEEE. Trimming took 4 bases from V and 6 from J, leaving 17 bases between them. This CDR3 has 15 amino acids. CDR3 bases: TGTGCCAGCAGCGTCGACCCGGGAACTTTCAATGAGCAGTTCTTC. This gives the protein CASSVDPGTFNEQFF.

This clonotype was seen more than once but under ten times. The V call is TRBV6-5, the J call TRBJ1-1; weak D call: TRBD1 (6 bases). The germline V and J ends were trimmed by 1 base and 2 bases, with 14 bases remaining between them. CDR3 size: 16 residues. From germline, CDR1 is MNHEY and CDR2 SVGAGI. DNA for the CDR3: TGTGCCAGCAGTTACTTAGGGGACACCTCAAACACTGAAGCTTTCTTT. Encoded protein: CASSYLGDTSNTEAFF.

The V gene is TRBV7-3, the J gene TRBJ2-3; the D is unclear. The CDR3 is 15 residues long. V shed 5 bases and J shed 4 bases, with 16 bases lying between them. CDR1 is SGHTA, CDR2 FQGTGA, per germline. The CDR3 loop reads CASSNTGPNADTQYF. The DNA for the CDR3 is TGTGCCAGCAGCAACACCGGGCCAAACGCAGATACGCAGTATTTT.

The rearrangement uses TRBV7-2 and TRBJ1-1; 9 nucleotides line up with TRBD1. In germline, CDR1 is SGHTA, CDR2 FQGNSA. There are 14 residues in the CDR3. After removal of 3 bases from V and 4 bases from J, the junction contained 3 bases not matched to a gene. This CDR3 reads CASSFTGGGTEAFF. For the CDR3, the DNA is TGTGCCAGCAGCTTTACAGGGGGCGGCACTGAAGCTTTCTTT.

This clonotype was detected ten times or more. This chain uses TRBV2 with TRBJ2-3; TRBD2 matches at 9 bases. CDR1 SNHLY and CDR2 FYNNEI come from the germline V gene. The CDR3 length is 15 residues. Trimming removed 6 bases from V and 6 bases from J; junction bases left unmatched: 10. The CDR3 DNA is TGTGCCAGCAGGTTAGCGGGAGAGTCCCTCGATACGCAGTATTTT. Translated, it gives CASRLAGESLDTQYF.

The J gene is TRBJ2-5, the V gene TRBV7-9; 10 nucleotides line up with TRBD2. The J segment lost 2 bases and the V segment lost 6 bases, leaving 6 bases of the junction unmatched. Per the germline V gene, CDR1 is SEHNR and CDR2 is FQNEAQ (reference sequence). The CDR3 spans 15 residues. CDR3 region: CASSFPGLAQETQYF. CDR3 sequence (DNA): TGTGCCAGCAGTTTTCCGGGACTAGCGCAAGAGACCCAGTACTTC.

The chain recombines TRBV6-5 with TRBJ2-2; 7 bases match TRBD2. CDR1 is MNHEY, CDR2 SVGAGI, per germline. This CDR3 comprises 17 residues. The ends lost 0 bases at V and 3 bases at J; junction bases unmatched: 7. The CDR3 DNA sequence: TGTGCCAGCAGTTACTCCTTAGCTAGCGGTTACACCGGGGAGCTGTTTTTT. Translated: CASSYSLASGYTGELFF.

This sequence joins TRBV6-5 and TRBJ1-2; 8 nucleotides line up with TRBD1. The V and J ends lost 4 bases and 2 bases, in that order; junction bases with no gene match: 6. Germline V gene lookup returns CDR1 MNHEY and CDR2 SVGAGI. The CDR3 runs 15 residues. The CDR3: CASSSTGTGNYGYTF. The CDR3, as DNA: TGTGCCAGCAGTTCCACCGGGACAGGAAACTATGGCTACACCTTC.

This clonotype has a handful of counts. The J gene is TRBJ2-7, the V gene TRBV20-1, with 9 bases lining up with TRBD1. The CDR3 covers 16 residues. V gave up 1 base and J gave up 5 bases; unmatched junction bases: 12. Germline CDR1 is DFQATT and CDR2 is SNEGSKA (reference sequence). The CDR3 nucleotides read TGCAGTGCTAGAGTAGGCTCGGACAGGGGTGTCAACGAGCAGTACTTC. It specifies CSARVGSDRGVNEQYF.

The chain recombines TRBV12-3 or TRBV12-4 with TRBJ2-7; D remains unclear. The ends were cut back, 7 bases at V and 3 bases at J, with 1 base in the middle. The CDR3 runs to 9 residues. The CDR3 sequence is CASNYEQYF. The CDR3 nucleotides read TGTGCCAGCAACTACGAGCAGTACTTC.